One sample yielded the 5 T cell receptor beta chains listed below, sequenced in a study of blood T cell repertoires in COVID-19. Measured with immunoSEQ multiplex PCR; TCRdb has only the in-frame clones, and not every one. The sample comprises roughly 180,000 clones, around 77% of which are singletons, and around 16% rests with the top ten. The sequenced material came from peripheral blood. The receptors shown here come from a man in his fifties or sixties with active or convalescent COVID-19.

As regards this clone: Other nucleotide sequences in the sample specify the same CDR3. The V gene is TRBV28, the J gene TRBJ1-5, with D tentatively TRBD1 (5 bases). Germline lookup yields CDR1 MDHEN and CDR2 SYDVKM. This CDR3 is 19 amino acids long. V lost 3 bases and J 0 bases, leaving 21 bases between the germline ends. The DNA for the CDR3 is TGTGCCAGCAGTTTCGGGGCAGGGCGGGGGGTGAATAGCAATCAGCCCCAGCATTTT. Translated: CASSFGAGRGVNSNQPQHF. Full variable domain (remainder filled in from reference TRBV28 and TRBJ1-5): DVKVTQSSRYLVKRTGEKVFLECVQDMDHENMFWYRQDPGLGLRLIYFSYDVKMKEKGDIPEGYSVSREKKERFSLILESASTNQTSMYLCASSFGAGRGVNSNQPQHFGDGTRLSIL.

This rearrangement joins TRBV4-3 to TRBJ2-3; weak D call: TRBD2 (6 bases). CDR3 size: 19 residues. The germline CDR1 and CDR2 sequences are LGHNA and YSLEER. V was shortened by 0 bases and J by 1 base, with 20 bases between the two germline ends. The CDR3 loop reads CASSQEAAAWWGGTDTQYF. The CDR3 DNA sequence: TGCGCCAGCAGCCAAGAGGCGGCCGCGTGGTGGGGGGGCACAGATACGCAGTATTTT.

The chain combines TRBV19 with TRBJ2-7; perhaps TRBD2 as D (6 bases). With 6 bases removed from V and 5 bases from J, the gap between germline ends came to 17 bases. CDR1 is LNHDA and CDR2 is SQIVND in the germline V gene (reference sequence). The CDR3 is 14 residues long. CDR3 region: CASREEAGRNEQYF. The CDR3 coding sequence is TGTGCCAGTAGGGAGGAGGCAGGGAGGAACGAGCAGTACTTC.

The chain combines TRBV5-5 with TRBJ2-5; D uncertain. Germline V CDR1 and CDR2: SGHKS, YYEKEE (reference sequence). This CDR3 has 12 residues. Trimming took off 0 bases at V and 4 bases at J, with 4 bases between the two ends. The CDR3 coding sequence is TGTGCCAGCAGCTTGGGTATAGAGACCCAGTACTTC. Translating it yields CASSLGIETQYF. The whole variable domain, remainder taken from reference TRBV5-5 and TRBJ2-5, is DAGVTQSPTHLIKTRGQQVTLRCSPISGHKSVSWYQQVLGQGPQFIFQYYEKEERGRGNFPDRFSARQFPNYSSELNVNALLLGDSALYLCASSLGIETQYFGPGTRLLVL.

This clone has only one observation. This chain joins TRBV6-5 and TRBJ2-2; 7 nucleotides line up with TRBD1. CDR3 length: 15 residues. The J segment lost 2 bases and the V segment lost 6 bases, leaving 6 bases of the junction unmatched. Per the germline V gene, CDR1 is MNHEY and CDR2 is SVGAGI. The CDR3 nucleotides are TGTGCCAGCAGAACCGGGACAGCCAACACCGGGGAGCTGTTTTTT. It specifies CASRTGTANTGELFF.